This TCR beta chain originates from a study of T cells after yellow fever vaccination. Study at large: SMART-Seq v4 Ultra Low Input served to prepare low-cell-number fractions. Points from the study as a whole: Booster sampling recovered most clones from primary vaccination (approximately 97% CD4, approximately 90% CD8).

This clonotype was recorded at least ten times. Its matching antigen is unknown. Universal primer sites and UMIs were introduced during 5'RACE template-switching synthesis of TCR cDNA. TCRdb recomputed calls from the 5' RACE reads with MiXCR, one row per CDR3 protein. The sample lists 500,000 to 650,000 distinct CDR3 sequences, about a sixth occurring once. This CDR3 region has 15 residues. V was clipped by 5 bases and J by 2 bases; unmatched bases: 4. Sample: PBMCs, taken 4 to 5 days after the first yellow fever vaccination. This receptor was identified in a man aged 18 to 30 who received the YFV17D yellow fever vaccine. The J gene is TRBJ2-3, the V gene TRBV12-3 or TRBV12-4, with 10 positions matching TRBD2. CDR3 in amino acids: CASSELAGNTDTQYF. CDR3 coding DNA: TGTGCCAGCAGTGAACTAGCGGGGAACACAGATACGCAGTATTTT.